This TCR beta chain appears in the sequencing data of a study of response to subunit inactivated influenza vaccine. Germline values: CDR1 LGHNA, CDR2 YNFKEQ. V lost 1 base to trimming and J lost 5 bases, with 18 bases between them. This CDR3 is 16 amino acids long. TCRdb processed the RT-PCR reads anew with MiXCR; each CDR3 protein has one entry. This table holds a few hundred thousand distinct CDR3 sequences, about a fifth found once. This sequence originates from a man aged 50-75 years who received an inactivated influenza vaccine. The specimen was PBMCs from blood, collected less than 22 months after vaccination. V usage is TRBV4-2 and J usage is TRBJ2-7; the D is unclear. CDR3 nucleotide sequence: TGTGCCAGCAGCCAAGCTCGGGTAGGGTATGTGAACGAGCAGTACTTC. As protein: CASSQARVGYVNEQYF.